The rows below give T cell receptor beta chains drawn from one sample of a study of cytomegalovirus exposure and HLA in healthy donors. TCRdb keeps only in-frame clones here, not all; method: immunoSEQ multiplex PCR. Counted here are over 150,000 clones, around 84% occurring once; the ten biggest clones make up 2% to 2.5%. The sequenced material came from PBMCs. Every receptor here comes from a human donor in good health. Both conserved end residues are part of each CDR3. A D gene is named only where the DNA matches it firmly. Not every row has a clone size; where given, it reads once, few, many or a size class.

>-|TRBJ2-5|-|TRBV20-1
TGCAGTGCTAATCTACTAGAGACCCAGTACTTC
CSANLLETQYF
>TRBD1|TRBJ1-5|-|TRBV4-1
TGCGCCAGCAGCCGACAGGGGAATCAGCCCCAGCATTTT
CASSRQGNQPQHF
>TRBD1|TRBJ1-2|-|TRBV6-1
TGTGCCAGCAGTGAAATCGGGACAGCTGGCTACACCTTC
CASSEIGTAGYTF
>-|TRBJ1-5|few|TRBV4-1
TGCGCCAGCAGATCGGGGGGACCAAATCAGCCCCAGCATTTT
CASRSGGPNQPQHF
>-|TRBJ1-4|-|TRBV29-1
TGCAGCGCCCTGGGGGCCGACGAAAAACTGTTTTTT
CSALGADEKLFF
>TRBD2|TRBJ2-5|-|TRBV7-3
TGTGCCAGCAGCAGGACTAGCGGGGGGGTAGAGACCCAGTACTTC
CASSRTSGGVETQYF
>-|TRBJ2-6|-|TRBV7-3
TGTGCCAGCAGCAACTACAACTCTGGGGCCAACGTCCTGACTTTC
CASSNYNSGANVLTF
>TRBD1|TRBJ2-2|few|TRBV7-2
TGTGCCAGCAGCTTGACAGGGGGCTTTGATTACACCGGGGAGCTGTTTTTT
CASSLTGGFDYTGELFF
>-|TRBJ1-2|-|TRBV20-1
TGCAGTGTCAAGCTCCCGCATGGCTACACCTTC
CSVKLPHGYTF
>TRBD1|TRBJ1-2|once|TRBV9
TGTGCCAGCAGCGTATGGGACAGGGGGCCGGCGGGTTACACCTTC
CASSVWDRGPAGYTF
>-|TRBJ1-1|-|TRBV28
TGTGCCAGCAGTTTATTGAGGGAAGGGCGGACTGAAGCTTTCTTT
CASSLLREGRTEAFF
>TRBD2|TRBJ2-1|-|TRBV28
TGTGCCAGCAGTTTAGCCGTCTCTAGCGGGACGTACAATGAGCAGTTCTTC
CASSLAVSSGTYNEQFF
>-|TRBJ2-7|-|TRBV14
TGTGCCAGCAGCCAAGAGGTAGCTAGCGAGCAGTACTTC
CASSQEVASEQYF
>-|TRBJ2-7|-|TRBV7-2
TGTGCCAGCAGCCGCGGCGGGGTCACCTACGAGCAGTACTTC
CASSRGGVTYEQYF
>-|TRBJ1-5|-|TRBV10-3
TGTGCCATCAGTGAGAATGGTGCGGGATACAATCAGCCCCAGCATTTT
CAISENGAGYNQPQHF
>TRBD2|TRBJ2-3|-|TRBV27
TGTGCCAGCAGTCGGACTAGCGCTAGCACAGATACGCAGTATTTT
CASSRTSASTDTQYF
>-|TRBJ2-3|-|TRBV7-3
TGTGCCAGCAGCTTAACCCCTTCGGGGGACCAATACATAGATACGCAGTATTTT
CASSLTPSGDQYIDTQYF
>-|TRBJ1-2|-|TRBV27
TGTGCCAGCAGTGTAAGTTCGATTCAGGCTGGCTACACCTTC
CASSVSSIQAGYTF
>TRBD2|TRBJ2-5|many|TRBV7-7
TGTGCCAGCAGCTTCGGCGGGAGGGGTATGGGAGAGACCCAGTACTTC
CASSFGGRGMGETQYF
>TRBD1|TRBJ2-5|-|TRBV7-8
TGTGCCAGCAGCTTAAGGGGGCCGGGAGAGACCCAGTACTTC
CASSLRGPGETQYF
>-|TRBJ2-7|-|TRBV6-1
TGTGCCAGCAGTGCTCTCGCCCATCGCAGCTACGAGCAGTACTTC
CASSALAHRSYEQYF
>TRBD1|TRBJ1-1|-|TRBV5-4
TGTGCCAGCAGCTCCCGGGACAGGGCGTCTTACACTGAAGCTTTCTTT
CASSSRDRASYTEAFF
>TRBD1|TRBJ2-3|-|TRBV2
TGTGCCAGCAGGTTGGCAGGGGGCATTGATACGCAGTATTTT
CASRLAGGIDTQYF
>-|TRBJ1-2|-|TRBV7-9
TGTGCCAGCAGCTTACGGGGGGGCTACACCTTC
CASSLRGGYTF
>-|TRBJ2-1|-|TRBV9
TGTGCCAGCAGCGTAGTGGGGGGATCCTACAATGAGCAGTTCTTC
CASSVVGGSYNEQFF
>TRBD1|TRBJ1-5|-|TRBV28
TGTGCCAGCAGGCCGGGACAGGGCAGCCAGCCCCAGCATTTT
CASRPGQGSQPQHF
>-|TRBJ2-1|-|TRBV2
TGTGCCAGCATTTCGACTGGTATCTACAATGAGCAGTTCTTC
CASISTGIYNEQFF
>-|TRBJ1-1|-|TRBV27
TGTGCCAGCGGACAGAACACTGAAGCTTTCTTT
CASGQNTEAFF
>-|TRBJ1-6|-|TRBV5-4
TGTGCCAGCAGCTTGGTGGGGCTAGAAGGCGGACCCCTCCACTTT
CASSLVGLEGGPLHF
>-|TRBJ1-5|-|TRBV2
TGTGCCAGCAGTGTTGGGGCACCTAATCAGCCCCAGCATTTT
CASSVGAPNQPQHF
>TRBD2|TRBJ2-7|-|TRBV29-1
TGCAGCGTAAGACTAGCGGGAGTCTACGAGCAGTACTTC
CSVRLAGVYEQYF
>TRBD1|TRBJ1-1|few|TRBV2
TGTGCCAGCAGTGAATACGGGGACAGCTGCTTT
CASSEYGDSCF
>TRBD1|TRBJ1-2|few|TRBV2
TGTGCCAGCAGTACGACAGGGAAGGGCTACACCTTC
CASSTTGKGYTF
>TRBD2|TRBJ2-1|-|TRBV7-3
TGTGCCAGCAGCTTAAAGGCCGGGCTAGCGGGAAAGTACAATGAGCAGTTCTTC
CASSLKAGLAGKYNEQFF
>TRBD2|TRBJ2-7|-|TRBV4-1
TGCGCCAGCAGCCCAGGGACTAGTCTCTCCTACGAGCAGTACTTC
CASSPGTSLSYEQYF
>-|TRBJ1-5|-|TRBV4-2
TGTGCCAGCAGCCAAGCTGGAGCCCAGCCCCAGCATTTT
CASSQAGAQPQHF
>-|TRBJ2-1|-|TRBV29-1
TGCAGCGTTGGGAGCAATGAGCAGTTCTTC
CSVGSNEQFF
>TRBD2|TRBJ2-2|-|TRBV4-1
TGCGCCAGCAGCCAAGGGACGGTGGGGGGGAAGGACGGGGAGCTGTTTTTT
CASSQGTVGGKDGELFF
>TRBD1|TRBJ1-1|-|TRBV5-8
TGTGCCAGCAGCTTGGAGACAGGGAAACGGGAGACTGAAGCTTTCTTT
CASSLETGKRETEAFF
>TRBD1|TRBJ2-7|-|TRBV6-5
TGTGCCAGCAGGGGGACAGGGTCCCACGAGCAGTACTTC
CASRGTGSHEQYF
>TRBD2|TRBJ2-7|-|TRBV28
TGTGCCAGCAGTTTATCAGCGGCGGGAGAACACTACGAGCAGTACTTC
CASSLSAAGEHYEQYF
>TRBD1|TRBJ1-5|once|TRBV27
TGTGCCAGCAGGCGACTTGGACAGGGGAGCAATCAGCCCCAGCATTTT
CASRRLGQGSNQPQHF
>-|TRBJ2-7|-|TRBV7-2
TGTGCCAGCAGCTTAGGGGCACAGGGATCTTCCTACGAGCAGTACTTC
CASSLGAQGSSYEQYF
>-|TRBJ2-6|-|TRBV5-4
TGTGCCACCCACTTAGGCGGCCGGAGCTCTGGGGCCAACGTCCTGACTTTC
CATHLGGRSSGANVLTF
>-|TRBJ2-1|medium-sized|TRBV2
TGTGCCAGCAGTGAATGGTGGGCCAACTACAATGAGCAGTTCTTC
CASSEWWANYNEQFF
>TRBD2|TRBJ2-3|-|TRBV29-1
TGCAGCGCCCTCGGGGTAGCGGGAGTTCCGGCAGATACGCAGTATTTT
CSALGVAGVPADTQYF